This TCR beta chain emerged from a study of response to subunit inactivated influenza vaccine. The study, taken as a whole, reports: The authors suggested that few new T cells are recruited per seasonal influenza vaccination.

Comment on this clonotype: What it recognizes is unknown.

TCRdb passed the RT-PCR reads through MiXCR, listing each CDR3 protein once. The sample yields about 780,000 distinct CDR3 sequences, under 20% seen once. V lost 4 bases, J lost 3 bases, and 3 bases stayed unmatched. The CDR3 sequence is 15 residues long. This receptor was taken from a man aged 50-59 years who received an inactivated influenza vaccine. The chain recombines TRBV12-3 or TRBV12-4 with TRBJ1-6, with 7 bases lining up with TRBD1. Specimen: PBMCs from blood, collected 4 to 6 days after vaccination. The CDR3 DNA reads as TGTGCCAGCAGTTCAGGGGGGGTCTATAATTCACCCCTCCACTTT. This codes for CASSSGGVYNSPLHF.